This T cell receptor (beta chain) is from a study of CXCR3-negative and CXCR3-positive naive CD8 T cells. Germline assignment: CDR1 SGHRS and CDR2 YFSETQ. The CDR3 spans 13 residues. TRB cDNA libraries were made by UMI-labeled 5' RACE. TCRdb reanalyzed the 5' RACE reads, giving one entry per CDR3 protein sequence and no DNA. The table for this sample gives tens of thousands of distinct CDR3 sequences. The study's findings and limits: TRB CDR3 properties were used to infer TCR strength, and surface CD5 was comparable between naive subsets.

Investigators sorted each CD8+ T cell subset in triplicate, taking some 300,000 cells each time. Remarks on this clonotype: Its antigen remains unknown.

The receptor's source is a human donor in good health. Some clones in this sample may be carry-over from other donors' samples. The V call is TRBV5-1, the J call TRBJ2-7; TCRdb's D call of TRBD1 is untestable without DNA. What was sequenced was naive CXCR3- CD8+ T cells from blood. Subset in this sample: CD45RO-CCR7+CD27+CD95- naive CD8+ T cells lacking CXCR3 (TNR3-). The CDR3 here is CASSLGTGSEQYF.